This record concerns one T cell receptor (beta chain) sequence. Germline assignment: CDR1 GTSNPN and CDR2 SVGIG (reference sequence). Trimming shortened V by 3 bases and J by 5 bases, and 8 bases separated the two germline ends. The CDR3 contains 11 residues. The data are from a study of shared clonotypes between healthy human individuals. Produced via immunoSEQ multiplex PCR; TCRdb's table is partial and in-frame only. Found here are about 2.3 million clones, approximately 93% of them singletons; the top ten hold about 0.37%. Sequenced material: naive CD4+ T cells from PBMCs. The sample's subset: CD45RA+ positively selected. This clonotype originated in a man in his late teens or twenties in good health. Some clones in this sample may be carry-over from other donors' samples. The chain carries TRBV30 and TRBJ2-7, with D unresolved. The DNA for the CDR3 is TGTGCCTGGAGCGCAAGGGACGAGCAGTACTTC. Translating it yields CAWSARDEQYF.